The rows below give T cell receptor beta chains drawn from one sample of a study of blood T cell repertoires in COVID-19. Repertoires were generated with immunoSEQ multiplex PCR, while TCRdb's copy carries only in-frame clones and drops some. The sample lists approximately 300,000 clones, about 82% occurring once. Source material: peripheral blood. These receptors were collected from a woman in her fifties or sixties with acute or convalescent COVID-19. Both conserved end residues are part of each CDR3. The order of the fields is J gene, D gene, V gene, clone size, CDR3 DNA, CDR3 protein. A D gene is named only where the DNA matches it firmly. Where a row states a size, it is once, few, many or the class of an expanded clone; other rows omit it.

J: TRBJ2-2; D: -; V: TRBV7-2; size: -; DNA: TGTGCCAGCAGCTTAGGCGGGTTCAACACCGGGGAGCTGTTTTTT; CDR3: CASSLGGFNTGELFF
J: TRBJ2-3; D: TRBD1; V: TRBV29-1; size: once; DNA: TGCAGCGTTGGGACAGGGGCCACCGTAGATACGCAGTATTTT; CDR3: CSVGTGATVDTQYF
J: TRBJ1-5; D: TRBD1; V: TRBV28; size: -; DNA: TGTGCCAGCAGTTTATTGGCAGGGGGGACTCTGTGGTCCCAGCATTTT; CDR3: CASSLLAGGTLWSQHF
J: TRBJ2-7; D: TRBD1; V: TRBV9; size: once; DNA: TGTGCCAGCAGCCCCAGGGGCGGGACAGGGGTCTTTAGCTCCTACGAGCAGTACTTC; CDR3: CASSPRGGTGVFSSYEQYF
J: TRBJ2-7; D: -; V: TRBV20-1; size: -; DNA: TGCAGTGCTACCCCTCAGATGGCGCAGTACTTC; CDR3: CSATPQMAQYF
J: TRBJ1-4; D: TRBD1; V: TRBV28; size: -; DNA: TGTGCCAGCAACCTTCTAGGACAGGGGGCCGGGGAAAAACTGTTTTTT; CDR3: CASNLLGQGAGEKLFF
J: TRBJ2-2; D: TRBD2; V: TRBV3-1/TRBV3-2; size: -; DNA: TGTGCCAGCAGGGGACTAGCGGGAGTGGGGGCCGGGGAGCTGTTTTTT; CDR3: CASRGLAGVGAGELFF
J: TRBJ1-2; D: -; V: TRBV11-2; size: many; DNA: TGTGCCAGCAGCTCGGGGGTTAGCTATGGCTACACCTTC; CDR3: CASSSGVSYGYTF
J: TRBJ1-3; D: -; V: TRBV28; size: once; DNA: TGTGCCAGCAGCTCAGGGGCTAGCTCTGGAAACACCATATATTTT; CDR3: CASSSGASSGNTIYF
J: TRBJ2-7; D: -; V: TRBV30; size: once; DNA: TGTGCCACAACGGGGGTTCTCGAGCAGTACTTC; CDR3: CATTGVLEQYF
J: TRBJ2-1; D: TRBD1; V: TRBV7-9; size: -; DNA: TGTGCCAGCAGCGCCCTTACCGGGACAGGCGGGGACAATGAGCAGTTCTTC; CDR3: CASSALTGTGGDNEQFF
J: TRBJ2-7; D: -; V: TRBV6-5; size: -; DNA: TGTGCCAGCAGGCACTCCGGGACCTACGAGCAGTACTTC; CDR3: CASRHSGTYEQYF
J: TRBJ1-5; D: TRBD1; V: TRBV4-1; size: once; DNA: TGCGCCAGCAGCCAAACAGGGGGCCCTCAGCCCCAGCATTTT; CDR3: CASSQTGGPQPQHF
J: TRBJ1-1; D: TRBD1; V: TRBV4-1; size: -; DNA: TGCGCCAGCAGCCAAGATCCCTTCACAGGGGGGGGGTTTCGGACTGAAGCTTTCTTT; CDR3: CASSQDPFTGGGFRTEAFF